Sequencing of this TCR beta chain was carried out in a study of shared clonotypes between healthy human individuals. Findings and caveats of the study: Rarefaction showed that sequencing of sorted subsets was incomplete (despite large depth).

This was a deep-level run. Source study methods: Without quality scores, immunoSEQ junctional reads could not be filtered like full-length reads. The table came from immunoSEQ multiplex PCR; TCRdb's copy has only in-frame clones and leaves some out. V and J calls and clone size are those listed in that table; D and trimming were worked out from the DNA. The table includes around 1.6 million clones, 95% to 99% detected once. As regards this clone: The antigen remains undetermined.

CDR1 and CDR2 from the germline V gene are MDHEN and SYDVKM. Losses at the gene ends were 6 bases for V and 4 bases for J; bases not matched to a gene: 5. The CDR3 extends over 15 amino acids. The TCR originated in a man aged 30-40 years in good health. The source material was naive CD4+ T cells sorted from blood. Subset of the sample: CD45RA+ positively selected. The chain combines TRBV28 with TRBJ2-1; 11 nucleotides agree with TRBD2. The CDR3 sequence: CASREGLAAYNEQFF. Written as DNA, the CDR3 is TGTGCCAGCAGGGAGGGACTAGCGGCTTACAATGAGCAGTTCTTC.